Each of the 29 T cell receptor beta chains below was sequenced from the same sample in a study of cytomegalovirus exposure and HLA in healthy donors. Amplification used 60 Vbeta primers and 13 Jbeta primers. Assay used: immunoSEQ multiplex PCR; TCRdb lists only in-frame clones, some missing. Among 100,000 to 150,000 clones listed, more than 75% were seen once. Specimen: PBMCs. These TCRs come from a female donor in good health and CMV-seronegative.

The chain has TRBV30 and TRBJ2-2; D is possibly TRBD2 (7 bases). Looked up from germline, CDR1 is GTSNPN and CDR2 is SVGIG (reference sequence). The CDR3 is 14 amino acids. Trimming took off 5 bases at V and 5 bases at J, with 15 bases between the two ends. The CDR3 DNA sequence: TGTGCCTGGGTACCGAGGGGGGGGACCGGGGAGCTGTTTTTT. Protein sequence: CAWVPRGGTGELFF.

The chain uses TRBV4-3 and TRBJ1-6; possible D gene TRBD1, 5 bases. Trimming took off 0 bases at V and 11 bases at J, with 20 bases between the two ends. The CDR3 sequence is 17 residues long. Germline-derived CDR1 and CDR2 are LGHNA and YSLEER. In nucleotides, the CDR3 is TGCGCCAGCAGCCAAGAAGCCCAAGGGCAGGGTTGGCCACCCCTCCACTTT. As protein: CASSQEAQGQGWPPLHF.

The chain employs TRBV2 and TRBJ2-7; a possible D gene is TRBD2 (5 bases). CDR1 is SNHLY and CDR2 is FYNNEI in the germline V gene. The CDR3 consists of 14 residues. V gave up 4 bases and J gave up 3 bases, with 13 bases separating them. For the CDR3, the DNA is TGTGCCAGCAGTGCAAACGGGGTATACTACGAGCAGTACTTC. Amino acid sequence: CASSANGVYYEQYF.

The gene calls are TRBV5-4 and TRBJ1-2; TRBD1 matches 7 bases. From germline, CDR1 is SGHNT and CDR2 YYREEE (reference sequence). The CDR3 has 13 residues. The V and J ends lost 4 bases and 8 bases, in that order; junction bases with no gene match: 8. CDR3 loop: CASSRDSNKGYTF. The CDR3, as DNA: TGTGCCAGCAGCAGGGACAGCAATAAGGGCTACACCTTC.

This clone appeared a single time. The chain couples TRBV7-2 to TRBJ2-1, with 11 positions matching TRBD2. Germline CDR1 reads SGHTA; CDR2 reads FQGNSA. This CDR3 has 15 amino acids. The V gene end was trimmed by 1 base and the J gene end by 8 bases; junction bases not matched to a gene: 4. The CDR3: CASSLGLAGNHEQFF. CDR3 DNA: TGTGCCAGCAGCTTAGGACTAGCGGGAAACCATGAGCAGTTCTTC.

The J gene is TRBJ1-6, the V gene TRBV27, with D perhaps TRBD1 (5 bases). Germline CDR1 MNHEY, CDR2 SMNVEV (reference sequence). Trimming left V 8 bases short and J 8 bases short, with 13 bases between. This CDR3 is 13 amino acids long. The chain's CDR3 is CASRDGGYSPLHF. The DNA of the CDR3 is TGTGCCAGCCGAGACGGGGGGTATTCACCCCTCCACTTT.

The chain carries TRBV5-6 and TRBJ2-1; the D is unclear. Between the trimmed V and J ends, which lost 2 bases and 6 bases, there was a span of 9 bases. CDR3 length equals 13 residues. Germline lookup yields CDR1 SGHDT and CDR2 YYEEEE. The CDR3 DNA sequence: TGTGCCAGCAGCTTCATACATTCCAATGAGCAGTTCTTC. It specifies CASSFIHSNEQFF.

The rearrangement joins TRBV27 to TRBJ1-5, with D perhaps matching TRBD1 (5 bases). This CDR3 is built from 13 residues. Per the germline V gene, CDR1 is MNHEY and CDR2 is SMNVEV (reference sequence). The germline V and J ends were trimmed by 8 bases and 4 bases, with 12 bases remaining between them. As DNA, the CDR3 is TGTGCCAGCGGAGACAGTCCTAATCAGCCCCAGCATTTT. It is translated as CASGDSPNQPQHF.

The V gene is TRBV28, the J gene TRBJ1-1; D might be TRBD1 (5 bases). The CDR3 extends over 13 amino acids. Germline V gene sequence: CDR1 MDHEN, CDR2 SYDVKM. V lost 2 bases, J lost 5 bases, and 9 bases lay in between. CDR3 in DNA: TGTGCCAGCAGTTTAAAGGGGCTAACTGAAGCTTTCTTT. Amino acid sequence: CASSLKGLTEAFF.

The sample holds one count of this clone. In nucleotides, the CDR3 is TGTGCCAGTAGTATTAGGATCCGGAGCTCCTACAATGAGCAGTTCTTC. Translated, it gives CASSIRIRSSYNEQFF. This rearrangement joins TRBV19 to TRBJ2-1; no clear D gene. Per the germline V gene, CDR1 is LNHDA and CDR2 is SQIVND (reference sequence). Deletions cut 3 bases from V and 0 bases from J, with 12 bases between. CDR3 length: 16 amino acids.

The CDR3 DNA reads as TGTGCCAGCAGTGAAGAAGAGGGTTCTAACACTGAAGCTTTCTTT. It specifies CASSEEEGSNTEAFF. The chain couples TRBV6-1 to TRBJ1-1; D remains ambiguous. This CDR3 has 15 amino acids. Germline V gene data show CDR1 as MNHNS and CDR2 as SASEGT. Between the trimmed V and J ends, which lost 1 base and 2 bases, there was a span of 11 bases.

V gene TRBV7-9 combines with J gene TRBJ2-2; D unresolved. With 6 bases removed from V and 8 bases from J, the gap between germline ends came to 10 bases. Germline V gives CDR1 SEHNR, CDR2 FQNEAQ (reference sequence). The CDR3 length is 12 residues. The CDR3 region is CASRERAGELFF. The CDR3 DNA reads TGTGCCAGCAGGGAGAGAGCGGGGGAGCTGTTTTTT.

The chain employs TRBV6-1 and TRBJ1-2, with D perhaps matching TRBD1 (5 bases). Germline CDR1 is MNHNS and CDR2 is SASEGT. V was pared by 7 bases and J by 8 bases, with 17 bases between. CDR3 length equals 13 residues. CDR3 in DNA: TGTGCCAGCAAATTGGATTCGCGGGGCGGCTACACCTTC. Its protein is CASKLDSRGGYTF.

The chain employs TRBV28 and TRBJ1-5; no reliable D call. V shed 3 bases and J shed 6 bases, with 12 bases lying between them. The CDR3 consists of 14 residues. CDR1 is MDHEN, CDR2 SYDVKM, per germline. CDR3: CASSLSVSVQPQHF. The CDR3 DNA is TGTGCCAGCAGTTTGTCGGTATCCGTTCAGCCCCAGCATTTT.

The gene calls are TRBV5-1 and TRBJ2-1; TRBD2 matches 7 bases. CDR1 and CDR2 (germline): SGHRS, YFSETQ. The CDR3 extends over 17 amino acids. Trimming at V came to 5 bases and at J to 1 base, leaving 12 bases not matched to a gene. CDR3 sequence reads: CASRVDSSGNSYNEQFF. For the CDR3, the DNA is TGCGCCAGCAGGGTCGATTCTAGCGGCAATTCCTACAATGAGCAGTTCTTC.

This chain links TRBV5-1 with TRBJ2-7; 7 nucleotides align to TRBD1. Germline V gene lookup returns CDR1 SGHRS and CDR2 YFSETQ. With V trimmed by 7 bases and J by 4 bases, 8 bases remained unmatched. The CDR3 runs to 13 residues. Here the CDR3 reads CASGKTGSYEQYF. In DNA form, the CDR3 reads TGCGCCAGCGGAAAGACAGGGTCTTACGAGCAGTACTTC.

The chain uses TRBV6-1 and TRBJ2-7, with D hard to call. V was pared by 5 bases and J by 2 bases, with 13 bases between. Germline V gives CDR1 MNHNS, CDR2 SASEGT. The CDR3 length is 14 residues. CDR3 sequence (DNA): TGTGCCAGCAGTCCCCGAGTGAGTACCTACGAGCAGTACTTC. This encodes CASSPRVSTYEQYF.

The V gene is TRBV27, the J gene TRBJ2-7; 12 bases are shared with TRBD1. The V gene's germline CDR1 is MNHEY and CDR2 SMNVEV (reference sequence). The ends lost 5 bases at V and 6 bases at J; junction bases unmatched: 5. The CDR3 runs 14 residues. Here the CDR3 reads CASSPGTGGAEQYF. The CDR3 DNA follows: TGTGCCAGCAGTCCCGGGACAGGGGGCGCCGAGCAGTACTTC.

The gene calls are TRBV5-5 and TRBJ2-4; no clear D gene. The germline V and J ends were trimmed by 3 bases and 0 bases, with 13 bases remaining between them. The CDR3 is 16 amino acids. CDR1 and CDR2 from the germline V gene are SGHKS and YYEKEE (reference sequence). This chain's CDR3 is CASSSLKALAKNIQYF. In nucleotides, the CDR3 is TGTGCCAGCAGCTCACTAAAGGCCTTAGCCAAAAACATTCAGTACTTC.

The rearrangement uses TRBV5-6 and TRBJ2-7, with 10 bases identical to TRBD1. Per germline, CDR1 SGHDT and CDR2 YYEEEE. V lost 4 bases and J lost 3; bases outside the gene matches: 7. This CDR3 is built from 15 residues. The CDR3 region is CASSVGTGVIYEQYF. The CDR3 nucleotides read TGTGCCAGCAGCGTGGGGACAGGGGTTATCTACGAGCAGTACTTC. Combining the CDR3 with reference TRBV5-6 and TRBJ2-7 gives the whole variable domain DAGVTQSPTHLIKTRGQQVTLRCSPKSGHDTVSWYQQALGQGPQFIFQYYEEEERQRGNFPDRFSGHQFPNYSSELNVNALLLGDSALYLCASSVGTGVIYEQYFGPGTRLTVT.

The V and J genes are TRBV9 and TRBJ2-3; the D gene is possibly TRBD1 (5 bases). The CDR3 runs 13 residues. The germline CDR1 and CDR2 sequences are SGDLS and YYNGEE. V was cut by 3 bases and J by 0 bases, with 5 bases left in between. CDR3 loop: CASSAGSTDTQYF. CDR3 DNA sequence: TGTGCCAGCAGCGCAGGGAGCACAGATACGCAGTATTTT.

The V and J genes are TRBV10-3 and TRBJ2-1; 12 nucleotides match TRBD2. The CDR3 has 14 residues. The germline V gene has CDR1 ENHRY and CDR2 SYGVKD. The junction had 8 bases not matched to a gene; V was cut back by 10 bases and J by 7 bases. The CDR3: CASMTSGSGNEQFF. CDR3 DNA: TGTGCCAGCATGACTAGCGGGAGCGGGAATGAGCAGTTCTTC.

The chain joins TRBV18 to TRBJ2-6, with D possibly matching TRBD1 (5 bases). V lost 4 bases and J 0 bases, leaving 13 bases between the germline ends. This CDR3 is built from 17 residues. Germline V CDR1 and CDR2: KGHSH, LQKENI. The CDR3 is CASSLLQVSSGANVLTF. In nucleotides, the CDR3 is TGTGCCAGCTCACTTCTACAGGTTAGCTCTGGGGCCAACGTCCTGACTTTC.

The V call is TRBV4-3, the J call TRBJ2-7; a weak D match, TRBD1 (5 bases). Looked up from germline, CDR1 is LGHNA and CDR2 is YSLEER. The CDR3 contains 13 residues. V lost 0 bases and J lost 2, with 5 bases in between. The CDR3 is CASSQDRAYEQYF. The CDR3 DNA reads TGCGCCAGCAGCCAAGACAGGGCCTACGAGCAGTACTTC.

This clone was detected a few times. The chain links TRBV7-8 to TRBJ1-2, with a weak D call TRBD1 (6 bases). V was trimmed by 5 bases and J by 8 bases, leaving 15 bases between them. Germline lookup yields CDR1 SGHVS and CDR2 FQNEAQ. This CDR3 comprises 13 residues. This CDR3 is CASSTNRDQGYTF. DNA of the CDR3: TGTGCCAGCAGCACAAACAGGGATCAGGGCTACACCTTC. Variable domain in full (rest from reference TRBV7-8 and TRBJ1-2): GAGVSQSPRYKVAKRGQDVALRCDPISGHVSLFWYQQALGQGPEFLTYFQNEAQLDKSGLPSDRFFAERPEGSVSTLKIQRTQQEDSAVYLCASSTNRDQGYTFGSGTRLTVV.

The chain recombines TRBV7-3 with TRBJ2-7; 10 nucleotides agree with TRBD2. Germline CDR1 SGHTA, CDR2 FQGTGA. This CDR3 contains 16 residues. Trimming at V came to 5 bases and at J to 0 bases, leaving 7 bases not matched to a gene. In nucleotides, the CDR3 is TGTGCCAGCAGCCCAACCGGGACTAGCGCCTCCTACGAGCAGTACTTC. It translates to CASSPTGTSASYEQYF. Based on the CDR3 plus reference TRBV7-3 and TRBJ2-7, the full variable domain is GAGVSQTPSNKVTEKGKYVELRCDPISGHTALYWYRQSLGQGPEFLIYFQGTGAADDSGLPNDRFFAVRPEGSVSTLKIQRTERGDSAVYLCASSPTGTSASYEQYFGPGTRLTVT.

A word on this clone: Other DNA sequences within the sample encode an identical CDR3. This chain connects TRBV28 to TRBJ1-3, with D possibly being TRBD1 (5 bases). The V end was cut by 2 bases, the J end by 0 bases, with 5 bases between. This CDR3 comprises 14 residues. The germline gives CDR1 MDHEN, CDR2 SYDVKM. CDR3 in DNA: TGTGCCAGCAGTTTAGACAGCTCTGGAAACACCATATATTTT. Amino acids: CASSLDSSGNTIYF. The full variable domain, completed using reference TRBV28 and TRBJ1-3, is DVKVTQSSRYLVKRTGEKVFLECVQDMDHENMFWYRQDPGLGLRLIYFSYDVKMKEKGDIPEGYSVSREKKERFSLILESASTNQTSMYLCASSLDSSGNTIYFGEGSWLTVV.

This clone was detected a few times. This chain uses TRBV19 with TRBJ2-3; D is unclear. CDR1 is LNHDA, CDR2 SQIVND, per germline (reference sequence). Trimming took off 0 bases at V and 4 bases at J, with 11 bases between the two ends. The CDR3 runs to 15 residues. CDR3: CASSIDVGFPDTQYF. CDR3 coding DNA: TGTGCCAGTAGTATAGATGTCGGGTTCCCAGATACGCAGTATTTT.

The chain combines TRBV28 with TRBJ2-5; 8 nucleotides match TRBD1. This CDR3 contains 16 residues. CDR1 is MDHEN, CDR2 SYDVKM, per germline. V dropped 7 bases and J dropped 3; count of bases not matched to a gene: 13. This CDR3 is CASTPYTKTGEETQYF. For the CDR3, the DNA is TGTGCCAGCACCCCATACACGAAGACAGGGGAAGAGACCCAGTACTTC. Using reference TRBV28 and TRBJ2-5 for the parts outside the CDR3, the full variable domain is DVKVTQSSRYLVKRTGEKVFLECVQDMDHENMFWYRQDPGLGLRLIYFSYDVKMKEKGDIPEGYSVSREKKERFSLILESASTNQTSMYLCASTPYTKTGEETQYFGPGTRLLVL.